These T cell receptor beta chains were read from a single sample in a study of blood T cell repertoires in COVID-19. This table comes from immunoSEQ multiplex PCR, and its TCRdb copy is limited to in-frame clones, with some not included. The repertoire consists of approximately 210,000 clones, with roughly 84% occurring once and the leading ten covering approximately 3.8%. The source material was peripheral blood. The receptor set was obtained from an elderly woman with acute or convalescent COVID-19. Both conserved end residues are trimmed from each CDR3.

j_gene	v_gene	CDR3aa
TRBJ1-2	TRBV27	ASRDSYGYT
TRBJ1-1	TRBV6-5	ASSIGRGTEAF
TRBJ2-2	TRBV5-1	ASSIRDSNTGELF
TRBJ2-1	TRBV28	ASSSQRGGAAEQF
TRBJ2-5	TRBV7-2	ASSRDKAQETQY
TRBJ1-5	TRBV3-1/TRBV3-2	ASSPTGSGNQPQH
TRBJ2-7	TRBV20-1	SASGGLTYEQY
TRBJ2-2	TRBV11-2	ASSPLGAGGELF
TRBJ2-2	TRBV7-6	ASSLASSGVTGELF
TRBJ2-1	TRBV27	ASSRGQGQSSYNEQF
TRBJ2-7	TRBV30	AWVFEDTTVEQY
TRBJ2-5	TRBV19	ASSSTSGGVETQY
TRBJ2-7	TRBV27	ASRPQGAPRYEQY